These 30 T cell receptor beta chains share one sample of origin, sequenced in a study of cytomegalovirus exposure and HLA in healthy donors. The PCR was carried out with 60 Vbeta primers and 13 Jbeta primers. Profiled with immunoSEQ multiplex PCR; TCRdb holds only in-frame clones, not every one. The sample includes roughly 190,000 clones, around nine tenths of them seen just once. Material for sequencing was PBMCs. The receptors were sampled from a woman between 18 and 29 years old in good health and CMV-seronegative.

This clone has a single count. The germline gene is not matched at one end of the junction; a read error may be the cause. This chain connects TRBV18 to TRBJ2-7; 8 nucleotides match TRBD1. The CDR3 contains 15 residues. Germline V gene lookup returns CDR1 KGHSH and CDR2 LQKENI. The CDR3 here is CASSPPGQATYEQYF. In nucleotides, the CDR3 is TGTGCCAGCTCCCCACCGGGACAGGCTACCTACGAGCAGTACTTC.

The CDR3 is CASRLVIGELFF. As DNA, the CDR3 is TGTGCCAGCAGGCTAGTAATCGGGGAGCTGTTTTTT. J is TRBJ2-2 and V is TRBV2; unclear D gene. V gave up 6 bases and J gave up 7 bases, with 9 bases separating them. Germline lookup yields CDR1 SNHLY and CDR2 FYNNEI. CDR3 length equals 12 residues.

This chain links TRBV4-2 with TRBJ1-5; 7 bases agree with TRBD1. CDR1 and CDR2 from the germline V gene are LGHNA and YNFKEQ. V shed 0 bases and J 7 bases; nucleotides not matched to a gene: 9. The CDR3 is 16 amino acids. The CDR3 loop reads CASSQDGSFRGQPQHF. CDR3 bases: TGTGCCAGCAGCCAAGATGGGTCCTTCAGGGGGCAGCCCCAGCATTTT.

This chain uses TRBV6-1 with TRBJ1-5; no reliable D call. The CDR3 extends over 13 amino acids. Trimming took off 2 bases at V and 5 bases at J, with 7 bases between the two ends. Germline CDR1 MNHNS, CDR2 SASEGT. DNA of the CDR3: TGTGCCAGCAGTGAAAGAGGGTATCAGCCCCAGCATTTT. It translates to CASSERGYQPQHF.

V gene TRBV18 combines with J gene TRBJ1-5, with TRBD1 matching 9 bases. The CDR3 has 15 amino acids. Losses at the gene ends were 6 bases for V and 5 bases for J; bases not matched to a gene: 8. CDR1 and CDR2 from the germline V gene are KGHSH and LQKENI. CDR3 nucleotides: TGTGCCAGCTCGCAACACAGGGGGCAGGATCAGCCCCAGCATTTT. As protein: CASSQHRGQDQPQHF.

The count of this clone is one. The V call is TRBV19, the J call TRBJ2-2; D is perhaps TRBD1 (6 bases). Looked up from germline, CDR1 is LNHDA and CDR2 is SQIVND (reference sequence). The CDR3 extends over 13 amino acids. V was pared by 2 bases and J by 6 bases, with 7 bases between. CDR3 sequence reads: CASSIRGSGELFF. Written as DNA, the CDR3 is TGTGCCAGTAGTATAAGGGGGTCCGGGGAGCTGTTTTTT.

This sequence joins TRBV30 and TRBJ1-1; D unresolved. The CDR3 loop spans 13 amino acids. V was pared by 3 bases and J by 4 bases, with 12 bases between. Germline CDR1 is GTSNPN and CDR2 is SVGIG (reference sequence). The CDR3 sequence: CAWRRLRGTEAFF. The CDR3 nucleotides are TGTGCCTGGAGACGCCTTCGAGGCACTGAAGCTTTCTTT.

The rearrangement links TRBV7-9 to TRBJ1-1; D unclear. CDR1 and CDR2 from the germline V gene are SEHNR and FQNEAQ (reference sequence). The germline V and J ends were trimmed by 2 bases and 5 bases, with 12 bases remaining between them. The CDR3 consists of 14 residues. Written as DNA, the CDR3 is TGTGCCAGCAGCTTATTCGAGGAGATTACTGAAGCTTTCTTT. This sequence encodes CASSLFEEITEAFF.

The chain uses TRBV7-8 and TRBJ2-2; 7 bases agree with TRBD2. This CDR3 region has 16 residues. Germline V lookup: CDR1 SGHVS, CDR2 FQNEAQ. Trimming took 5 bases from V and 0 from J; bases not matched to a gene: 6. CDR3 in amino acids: CASSRTSEANTGELFF. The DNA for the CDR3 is TGTGCCAGCAGCCGTACTAGCGAAGCGAACACCGGGGAGCTGTTTTTT.

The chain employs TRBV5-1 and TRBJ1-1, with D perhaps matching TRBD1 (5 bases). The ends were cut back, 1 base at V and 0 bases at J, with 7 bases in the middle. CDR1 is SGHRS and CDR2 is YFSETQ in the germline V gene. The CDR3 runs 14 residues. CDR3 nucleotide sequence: TGCGCCAGCAGCTTGCCACAGGTGAACACTGAAGCTTTCTTT. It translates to CASSLPQVNTEAFF. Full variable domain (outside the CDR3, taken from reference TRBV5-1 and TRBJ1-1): KAGVTQTPRYLIKTRGQQVTLSCSPISGHRSVSWYQQTPGQGLQFLFEYFSETQRNKGNFPGRFSGRQFSNSRSEMNVSTLELGDSALYLCASSLPQVNTEAFFGQGTRLTVV.

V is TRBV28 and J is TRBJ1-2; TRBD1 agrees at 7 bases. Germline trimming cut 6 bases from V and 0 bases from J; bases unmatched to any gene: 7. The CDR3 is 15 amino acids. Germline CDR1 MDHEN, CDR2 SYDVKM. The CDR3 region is CASSSTGQANYGYTF. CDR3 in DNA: TGTGCCAGCAGCTCCACCGGACAGGCTAACTATGGCTACACCTTC.

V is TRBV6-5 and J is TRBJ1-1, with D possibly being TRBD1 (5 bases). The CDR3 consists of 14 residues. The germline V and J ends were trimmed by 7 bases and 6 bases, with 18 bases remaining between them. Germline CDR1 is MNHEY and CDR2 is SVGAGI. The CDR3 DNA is TGTGCCAGCACTCCCGAGGGGAGGTCGGCTGAAGCTTTCTTT. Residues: CASTPEGRSAEAFF.

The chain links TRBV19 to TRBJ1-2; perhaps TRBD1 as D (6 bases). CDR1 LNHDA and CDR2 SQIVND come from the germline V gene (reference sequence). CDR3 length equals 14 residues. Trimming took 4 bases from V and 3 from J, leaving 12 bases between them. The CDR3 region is CASSTSGTYYGYTF. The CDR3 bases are TGTGCCAGTAGTACTTCCGGGACATACTATGGCTACACCTTC.

The CDR3 region has the DNA TGTGCCAGCAGCTTTTGGACTTCGCCCTACGAGCAGTACTTC. It codes for CASSFWTSPYEQYF. The chain combines TRBV5-6 with TRBJ2-5; D may be TRBD2 (5 bases). Near its end, the DNA agrees better with TRBJ2-7, so the J call may be wrong. CDR1 and CDR2 from the germline V gene are SGHDT and YYEEEE. This CDR3 is 14 amino acids long.

The CDR3 region is CASSESGHPLPAFF. The DNA of the CDR3 is TGTGCCAGCAGTGAATCGGGTCACCCCCTCCCAGCTTTCTTT. The rearrangement joins TRBV2 to TRBJ1-1; D uncertain. The CDR3 totals 14 residues. With 2 bases removed from V and 10 bases from J, the gap between germline ends came to 17 bases. CDR1 and CDR2 from the germline V gene are SNHLY and FYNNEI.

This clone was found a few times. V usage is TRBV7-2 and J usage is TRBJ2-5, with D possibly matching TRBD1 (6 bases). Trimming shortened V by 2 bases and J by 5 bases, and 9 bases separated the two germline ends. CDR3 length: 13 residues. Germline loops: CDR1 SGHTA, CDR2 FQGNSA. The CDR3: CASSLSQGETQYF. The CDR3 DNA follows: TGTGCCAGCAGCTTAAGCCAGGGGGAGACCCAGTACTTC.

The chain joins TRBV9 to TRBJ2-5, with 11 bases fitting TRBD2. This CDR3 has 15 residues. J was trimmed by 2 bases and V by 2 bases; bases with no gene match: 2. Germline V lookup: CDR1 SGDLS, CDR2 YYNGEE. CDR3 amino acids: CASSVTSGIQETQYF. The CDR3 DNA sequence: TGTGCCAGCAGCGTGACTAGCGGGATTCAAGAGACCCAGTACTTC. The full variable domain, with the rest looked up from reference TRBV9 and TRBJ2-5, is DSGVTQTPKHLITATGQRVTLRCSPRSGDLSVYWYQQSLDQGLQFLIQYYNGEERAKGNILERFSAQQFPDLHSELNLSSLELGDSALYFCASSVTSGIQETQYFGPGTRLLVL.

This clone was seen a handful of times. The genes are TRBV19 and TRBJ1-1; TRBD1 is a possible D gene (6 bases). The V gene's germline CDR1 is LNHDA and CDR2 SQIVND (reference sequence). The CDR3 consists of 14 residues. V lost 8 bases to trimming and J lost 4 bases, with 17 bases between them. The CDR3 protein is CASRPVPTGTEAFF. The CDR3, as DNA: TGTGCCAGTCGACCTGTTCCGACAGGCACTGAAGCTTTCTTT.

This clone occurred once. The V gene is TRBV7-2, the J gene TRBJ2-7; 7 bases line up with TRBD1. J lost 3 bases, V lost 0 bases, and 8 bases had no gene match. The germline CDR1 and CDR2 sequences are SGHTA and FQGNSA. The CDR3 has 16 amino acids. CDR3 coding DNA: TGTGCCAGCAGCTTAGCGGGGACAGAGCTTTACTACGAGCAGTACTTC. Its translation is CASSLAGTELYYEQYF.

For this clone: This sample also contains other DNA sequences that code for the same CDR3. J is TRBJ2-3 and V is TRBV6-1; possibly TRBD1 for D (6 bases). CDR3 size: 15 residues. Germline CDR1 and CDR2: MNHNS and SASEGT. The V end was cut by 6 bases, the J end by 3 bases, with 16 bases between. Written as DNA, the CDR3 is TGTGCCAGCAGCGGCACAGGGCAGGGGACAGATACGCAGTATTTT. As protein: CASSGTGQGTDTQYF.

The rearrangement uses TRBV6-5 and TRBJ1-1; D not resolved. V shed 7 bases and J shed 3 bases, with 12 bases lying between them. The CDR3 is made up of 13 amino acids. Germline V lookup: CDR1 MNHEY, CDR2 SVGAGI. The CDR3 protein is CASTPTVYTEAFF. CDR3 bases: TGTGCCAGCACCCCAACAGTCTACACTGAAGCTTTCTTT.

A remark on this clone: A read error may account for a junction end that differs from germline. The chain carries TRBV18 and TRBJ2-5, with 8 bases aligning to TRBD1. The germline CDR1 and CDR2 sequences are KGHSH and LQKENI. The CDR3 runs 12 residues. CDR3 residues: CASSPPTGQGHF. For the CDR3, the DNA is TGTGCCAGCTCACCACCGACCGGACAGGGACACTTC.

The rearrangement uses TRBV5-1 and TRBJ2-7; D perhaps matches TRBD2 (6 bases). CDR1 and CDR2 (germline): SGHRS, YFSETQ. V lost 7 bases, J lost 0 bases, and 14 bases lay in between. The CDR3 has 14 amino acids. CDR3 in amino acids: CASAGGRASYEQYF. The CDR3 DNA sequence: TGCGCCAGCGCCGGGGGAAGGGCCTCCTACGAGCAGTACTTC. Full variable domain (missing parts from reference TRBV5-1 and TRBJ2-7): KAGVTQTPRYLIKTRGQQVTLSCSPISGHRSVSWYQQTPGQGLQFLFEYFSETQRNKGNFPGRFSGRQFSNSRSEMNVSTLELGDSALYLCASAGGRASYEQYFGPGTRLTVT.

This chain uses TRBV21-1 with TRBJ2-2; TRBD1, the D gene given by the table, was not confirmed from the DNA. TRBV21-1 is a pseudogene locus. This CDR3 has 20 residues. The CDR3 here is CASSKGARRGNRGATGELFF. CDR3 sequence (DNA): TGTGCCAGCAGCAAAGGAGCGAGGAGGGGGAACAGGGGCGCAACCGGGGAGCTGTTTTTT.

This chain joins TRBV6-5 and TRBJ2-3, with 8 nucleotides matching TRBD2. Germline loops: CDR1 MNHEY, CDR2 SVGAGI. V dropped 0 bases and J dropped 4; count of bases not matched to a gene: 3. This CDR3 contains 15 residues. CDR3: CASSYSGGVADTQYF. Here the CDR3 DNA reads TGTGCCAGCAGTTACTCCGGGGGGGTTGCAGATACGCAGTATTTT.

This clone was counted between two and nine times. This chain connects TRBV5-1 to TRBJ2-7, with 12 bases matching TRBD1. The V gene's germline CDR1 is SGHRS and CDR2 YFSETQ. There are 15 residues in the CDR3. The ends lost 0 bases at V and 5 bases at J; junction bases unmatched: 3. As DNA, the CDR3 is TGCGCCAGCAGCTTGGCCGGGACAGGGGGCGACGAGCAGTACTTC. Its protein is CASSLAGTGGDEQYF.

The CDR3 bases are TGTGCCAGCATGGACAGGGGGACCTACGAGCAGTACTTC. This encodes CASMDRGTYEQYF. V is TRBV6-4 and J is TRBJ2-7; TRBD1 matches at 10 bases. The CDR3 spans 13 residues. The V gene end was trimmed by 7 bases and the J gene end by 2 bases; junction bases not matched to a gene: 2. Germline CDR1 is MRHNA and CDR2 is SNTAGT.

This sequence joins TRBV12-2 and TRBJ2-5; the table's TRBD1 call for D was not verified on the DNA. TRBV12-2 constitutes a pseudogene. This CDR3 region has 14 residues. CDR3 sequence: CASRLDDRAETQYF. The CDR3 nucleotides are TGTGCAAGTCGCTTAGACGACAGGGCAGAGACCCAGTACTTC.

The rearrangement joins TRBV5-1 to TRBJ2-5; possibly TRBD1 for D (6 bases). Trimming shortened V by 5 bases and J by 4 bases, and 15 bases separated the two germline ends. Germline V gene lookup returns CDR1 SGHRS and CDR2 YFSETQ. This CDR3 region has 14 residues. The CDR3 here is CASRAYRERETQYF. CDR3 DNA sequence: TGCGCCAGCAGAGCCTACAGGGAGCGAGAGACCCAGTACTTC.

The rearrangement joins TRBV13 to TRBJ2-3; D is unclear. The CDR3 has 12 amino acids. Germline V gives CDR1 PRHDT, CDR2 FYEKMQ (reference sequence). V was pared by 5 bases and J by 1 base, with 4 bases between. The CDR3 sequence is CASSRGTDTQYF. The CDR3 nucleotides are TGTGCCAGCAGCCGAGGCACAGATACGCAGTATTTT.